This T cell receptor beta chain is drawn from a study of blood T cell repertoires in COVID-19. Germline loops: CDR1 SGDLS, CDR2 YYNGEE. The V and J ends lost 0 bases and 7 bases, in that order; junction bases with no gene match: 3. CDR3 length: 15 residues. Profiled with immunoSEQ multiplex PCR; TCRdb holds only in-frame clones, not every one. This sample yields hundreds of thousands of clones, of which 81% are seen a single time; around 7% belongs to the top ten. The V gene is TRBV9, the J gene TRBJ2-1; 11 bases match TRBD1. Sequenced input: peripheral blood. The receptor comes from an elderly woman with COVID-19, enrolled during active disease. The CDR3 protein is CASSVVGQGGNEQFF. Here the CDR3 DNA reads TGTGCCAGCAGCGTAGTGGGACAGGGGGGGAATGAGCAGTTCTTC.